This is a list of T cell receptor beta chains from one sample in a study of cytomegalovirus exposure and HLA in healthy donors. Generated by immunoSEQ multiplex PCR, the TCRdb table keeps only in-frame clones and is missing some. The sample lists around 140,000 clones, around nine tenths occurring once. Sequenced sample: PBMCs. The receptors shown here come from a man younger than 35 in good health and CMV-seropositive. The CDR3 runs from the conserved cysteine through the conserved F or W. Fields, in order: V gene, D gene, clone size, J gene, CDR3 protein, CDR3 DNA. D genes are given only for firm matches. Rows give clone size only sometimes, using once, few, many, or a class for an expanded clone.

>TRBV27|.|once|TRBJ1-2
CASSLQGYGYTF
TGTGCCAGCAGTCTCCAGGGATATGGCTACACCTTC
>TRBV7-6|TRBD2|.|TRBJ2-2
CASSLDRASGRRGTGELFF
TGTGCCAGCAGCTTAGATCGGGCTAGCGGGAGGCGGGGCACCGGGGAGCTGTTTTTT
>TRBV29-1|.|.|TRBJ1-2
CSAFSRDKRGYTF
TGCAGCGCCTTCTCCCGGGACAAGAGGGGCTACACCTTC
>TRBV5-4|.|.|TRBJ2-7
CASSFQGGVPYEQYF
TGTGCCAGCAGCTTCCAGGGTGGGGTGCCCTACGAGCAGTACTTC
>TRBV6-5|.|.|TRBJ1-2
CASSYSAGEFGYTF
TGTGCCAGCAGTTACTCGGCAGGGGAGTTCGGCTACACCTTC
>TRBV6-5|.|.|TRBJ2-2
CASSLGQFGGGGELFF
TGTGCCAGCAGTTTGGGCCAGTTCGGGGGAGGCGGGGAGCTGTTTTTT
>TRBV27|TRBD1|.|TRBJ2-7
CASSSRDRGATYEQYF
TGTGCCAGCAGTTCCCGGGACAGGGGGGCGACCTACGAGCAGTACTTC
>TRBV2|TRBD2|.|TRBJ2-1
CASGGRPAGGEQFF
TGTGCCAGCGGGGGCAGGCCAGCGGGGGGTGAGCAGTTCTTC
>TRBV27|TRBD1|.|TRBJ2-7
CASSYSTGAPYEQYF
TGTGCCAGTTCTTATTCGACAGGGGCCCCCTACGAGCAGTACTTC
>TRBV18|.|.|TRBJ1-4
CASWTPIGRDNEKLFF
TGTGCCAGCTGGACACCTATCGGGAGAGATAATGAAAAACTGTTTTTT
>TRBV15|TRBD2|.|TRBJ2-3
CATSNSGAGDTQYF
TGTGCCACCAGCAATAGCGGGGCAGGAGATACGCAGTATTTT
>TRBV5-1|.|.|TRBJ1-2
CASRAGQAYGYTF
TGCGCCAGCAGGGCAGGGCAGGCCTATGGCTACACCTTC
>TRBV19|TRBD1|many|TRBJ1-2
CASSFTGQGESYTF
TGTGCCAGTAGTTTCACTGGACAGGGGGAGAGCTACACCTTC
>TRBV30|.|.|TRBJ1-1
CAWSVRPWVRQNTEAFF
TGTGCCTGGAGTGTACGGCCTTGGGTCCGACAAAACACTGAAGCTTTCTTT
>TRBV6-4|TRBD1|.|TRBJ1-1
CASSENSDRGLDEAFF
TGTGCCAGCAGTGAGAACTCGGACAGGGGGCTCGATGAAGCTTTCTTT
>TRBV6-1|.|.|TRBJ1-2
CASSEYRDSVYGYTF
TGTGCCAGCAGTGAATACCGGGATTCGGTCTATGGCTACACCTTC
>TRBV30|TRBD2|.|TRBJ2-1
CAWGWGGPGNEQFF
TGTGCCTGGGGATGGGGAGGGCCAGGAAATGAGCAGTTCTTC
>TRBV5-1|TRBD1|.|TRBJ1-2
CASSLAPGGRGYTF
TGCGCCAGCAGCTTGGCCCCAGGGGGCCGTGGCTACACCTTC
>TRBV19|.|.|TRBJ1-1
CASSIPRMNTEAFF
TGTGCCAGTAGTATCCCCAGGATGAACACTGAAGCTTTCTTT
>TRBV5-1|.|.|TRBJ2-7
CASRREYEQYF
TGCGCCAGCAGACGGGAGTACGAGCAGTACTTC
>TRBV18|TRBD2|once|TRBJ2-5
CASSFGLAGGPETQYF
TGTGCCAGCTCGTTCGGACTAGCGGGAGGGCCAGAGACCCAGTACTTC
>TRBV18|.|once|TRBJ2-7
CASSPVIYEQYF
TGTGCCAGCTCACCTGTTATCTACGAGCAGTACTTC
>TRBV27|TRBD1|once|TRBJ1-1
CASSSTRWDRNTEAFF
TGTGCCAGCAGTTCAACACGGTGGGACAGGAACACTGAAGCTTTCTTT
>TRBV6-5|.|.|TRBJ1-6
CATGWIGQGALHF
TGTGCCACCGGGTGGATTGGCCAAGGAGCCCTCCACTTT
>TRBV4-1|TRBD1|.|TRBJ1-2
CASSQIWARDRANYGYTF
TGCGCCAGCAGCCAAATATGGGCGCGGGACAGGGCTAACTATGGCTACACCTTC
>TRBV10-3|.|.|TRBJ2-4
CATGTWGNIQYF
TGTGCCACGGGGACTTGGGGAAACATTCAGTACTTC